This record looks at one T cell receptor beta chain sequence and its context. Its antigen is not yet known. No base quality information exists; no much larger clone differs at one position. The data were obtained in a study of OX40 agonist ivuxolimab in advanced cancers. With respect to the entire study: Ivuxolimab was an agonistic, fully human IgG2 monoclonal antibody directed against OX40 (CD134), a costimulatory receptor. Intravenous ivuxolimab was administered to patients every 2 weeks at six dose levels: 0.01, 0.1, 0.3, 1.5, 3 and 10 mg/kg. Partial responses were achieved by three dose-escalation patients, of whom one had hepatocellular carcinoma and two had cutaneous melanoma. The paper reports the monotherapy dose-escalation portion (N = 52 patients) of the phase I ivuxolimab trial. Of the 50 or so patients in dose escalation, about 20 had hepatocellular carcinoma, around 15 had melanoma, 9 had renal cell carcinoma and 9 had head and neck cancer. In the dose-escalation cohort, about four fifths of patients were male, and the mean age was around 65 years with a range of roughly 20 to 80. The purpose of peripheral TCRbeta sequencing was to test whether ivuxolimab changed TCR sequence diversity and led to clonal T-cell expansion. Patients were allowed to have had prior anti-PD-1, anti-PD-L1 or anti-CTLA-4 therapy, and approximately 40% of the dose-escalation patients had been treated with checkpoint inhibitors.

The V and J ends are trimmed by 0 bases and 8 bases, leaving 16 bases between them. Measured from the cysteine to the phenylalanine, the CDR3 is 15 residues long. Here the CDR3 DNA is all that survives: 45 bases in frame from base 1. Reading the germline V gene (reference sequence) gives CDR1 MNHEY and CDR2 SMNVEV. What the authors observed across the whole study: Low levels of normalized T-cell clonal expansion were also seen in some patients who did not respond. At doses from 0.1 to 3.0 mg/kg, clonal expansion was seen in both CD4+ and CD8+ blood T cells between baseline and week 6. The antigen specificity of the clonally expanded peripheral T cells was not determined. In the 0.1-3.0 mg/kg groups, partial responders had among the lowest normalized peripheral clonal expansion, particularly in CD8+ T cells. After ivuxolimab, CD8+ T cells had more expanded clones than CD4+ T cells on average.

Genomic DNA was isolated from the sorted cells so that the TCRbeta CDR3 region could be sequenced. The immunoSEQ Assay was used for sequencing of TCRbeta CDR3 regions. Held by TCRdb, this immuneACCESS table contains in-frame sequences only and omits some clones. Under half of the omission traces to an unresolved V gene where checked; the cause of the rest is unknown. For this sample the table gives 52,000 or so clones, of which 93% were detected only once. The ten largest clones represent more than 15% of the sample. The trial excluded patients who had a history of autoimmune disease or were on systemic immunosuppression. Peripheral blood for TCR sequencing was collected from all dose cohorts at baseline, on cycle 4 day 1, and on cycle 7 day 1. Samples were obtained from an open-label, multicenter, first-in-human phase I dose-escalation trial of ivuxolimab. Adults with locally advanced or metastatic melanoma, renal cell, hepatocellular, or head and neck squamous cell carcinoma were enrolled in the trial. CD4+ and CD8+ T cells were sorted separately from peripheral blood before TCR sequencing.

The starting material was CD4+ or CD8+ T cells sorted from blood, obtained in a trial of the OX40 agonist ivuxolimab. The chain is encoded by TRBV27 joined to TRBJ1-2, with no D gene named confidently. The sequence derives from an adult with an advanced solid tumor such as melanoma, head and neck, liver or kidney cancer. The CDR3 corresponds to CASSLSSLSGRGYTF. The nucleotide sequence is given as TGTGCCAGCAGTTTATCGTCCCTTTCCGGGAGAGGCTACACCTTC.